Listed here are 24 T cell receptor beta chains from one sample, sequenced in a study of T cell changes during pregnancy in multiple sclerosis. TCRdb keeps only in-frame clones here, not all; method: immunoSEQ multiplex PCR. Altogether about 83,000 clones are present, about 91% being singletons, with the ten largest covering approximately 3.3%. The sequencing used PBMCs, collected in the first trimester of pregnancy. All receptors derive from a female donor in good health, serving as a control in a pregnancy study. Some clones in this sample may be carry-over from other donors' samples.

The CDR3 sequence is CASSDRGNQPQHF. The DNA for the CDR3 is TGTGCCAGCAGTGACAGGGGCAATCAGCCCCAGCATTTT. The rearrangement joins TRBV28 to TRBJ1-5; 7 positions match TRBD1. V trimming: 5 bases; J trimming: 2 bases; junction bases outside the gene matches: 0. There are 13 residues in the CDR3. Germline lookup yields CDR1 MDHEN and CDR2 SYDVKM. The variable domain in full, completed from reference TRBV28 and TRBJ1-5, reads DVKVTQSSRYLVKRTGEKVFLECVQDMDHENMFWYRQDPGLGLRLIYFSYDVKMKEKGDIPEGYSVSREKKERFSLILESASTNQTSMYLCASSDRGNQPQHFGDGTRLSIL.

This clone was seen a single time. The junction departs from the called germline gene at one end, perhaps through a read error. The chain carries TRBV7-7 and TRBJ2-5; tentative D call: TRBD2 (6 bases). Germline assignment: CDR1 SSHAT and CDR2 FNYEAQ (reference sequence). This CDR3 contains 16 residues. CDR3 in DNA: TGTGCTAGCAGCTTATCCGGAGGGGCCCCCCAAGAGACCCAGTACTTC. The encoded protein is CASSLSGGAPQETQYF.

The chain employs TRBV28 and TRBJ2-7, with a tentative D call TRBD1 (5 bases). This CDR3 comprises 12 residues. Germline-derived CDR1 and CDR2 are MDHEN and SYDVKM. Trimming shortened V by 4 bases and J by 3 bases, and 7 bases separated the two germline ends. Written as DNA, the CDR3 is TGTGCCAGCAGTTCCAGGGTCTACGAGCAGTACTTC. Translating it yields CASSSRVYEQYF.

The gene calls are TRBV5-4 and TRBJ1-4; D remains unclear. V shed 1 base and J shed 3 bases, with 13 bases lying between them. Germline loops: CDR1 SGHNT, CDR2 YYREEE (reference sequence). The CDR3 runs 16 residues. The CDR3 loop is CASSLLYESANEKLFF. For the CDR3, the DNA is TGTGCCAGCAGCTTGCTTTACGAGTCCGCTAATGAAAAACTGTTTTTT. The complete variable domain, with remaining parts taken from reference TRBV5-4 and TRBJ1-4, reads ETGVTQSPTHLIKTRGQQVTLRCSSQSGHNTVSWYQQALGQGPQFIFQYYREEENGRGNFPPRFSGLQFPNYSSELNVNALELDDSALYLCASSLLYESANEKLFFGSGTQLSVL.

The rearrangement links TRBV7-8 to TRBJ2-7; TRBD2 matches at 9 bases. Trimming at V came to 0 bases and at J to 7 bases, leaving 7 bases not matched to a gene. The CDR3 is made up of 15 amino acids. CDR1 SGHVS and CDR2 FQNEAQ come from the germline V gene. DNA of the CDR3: TGTGCCAGCAGCTTAGCCGCGGGGGGGCTTGGTGAGCAGTACTTC. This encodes CASSLAAGGLGEQYF.

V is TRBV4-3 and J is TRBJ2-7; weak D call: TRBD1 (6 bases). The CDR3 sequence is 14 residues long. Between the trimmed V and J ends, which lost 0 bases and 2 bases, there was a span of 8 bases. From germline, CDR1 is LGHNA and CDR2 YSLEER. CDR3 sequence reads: CASSQEDRTYEQYF. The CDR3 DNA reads TGCGCCAGCAGCCAAGAGGACAGAACCTACGAGCAGTACTTC.

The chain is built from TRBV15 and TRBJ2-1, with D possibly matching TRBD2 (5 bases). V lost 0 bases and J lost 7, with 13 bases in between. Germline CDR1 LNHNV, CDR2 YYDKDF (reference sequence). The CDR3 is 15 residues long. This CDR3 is CATSRDRLLLNEQFF. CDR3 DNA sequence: TGTGCCACCAGCAGAGACAGACTACTACTTAATGAGCAGTTCTTC.

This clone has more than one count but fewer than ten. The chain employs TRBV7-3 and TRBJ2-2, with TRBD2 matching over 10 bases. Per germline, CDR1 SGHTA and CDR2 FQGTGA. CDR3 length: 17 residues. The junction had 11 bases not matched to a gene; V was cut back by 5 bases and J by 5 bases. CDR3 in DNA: TGTGCCAGCAGCCCGACTAGAGCTAGCGGGAGTACCGGGGAGCTGTTTTTT. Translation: CASSPTRASGSTGELFF.

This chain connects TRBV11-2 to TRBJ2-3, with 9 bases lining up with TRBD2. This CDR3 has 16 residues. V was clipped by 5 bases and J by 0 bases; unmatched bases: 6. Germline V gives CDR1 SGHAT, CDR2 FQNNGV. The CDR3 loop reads CASSPWLAGSTDTQYF. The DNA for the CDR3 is TGTGCCAGCAGCCCCTGGCTAGCGGGGAGCACAGATACGCAGTATTTT.

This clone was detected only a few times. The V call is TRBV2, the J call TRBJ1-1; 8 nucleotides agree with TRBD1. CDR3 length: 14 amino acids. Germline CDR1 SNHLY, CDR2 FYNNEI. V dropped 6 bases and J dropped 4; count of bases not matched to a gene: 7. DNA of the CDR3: TGTGCCAGCAGGGAGACAGGGGAGGGCACTGAAGCTTTCTTT. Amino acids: CASRETGEGTEAFF.

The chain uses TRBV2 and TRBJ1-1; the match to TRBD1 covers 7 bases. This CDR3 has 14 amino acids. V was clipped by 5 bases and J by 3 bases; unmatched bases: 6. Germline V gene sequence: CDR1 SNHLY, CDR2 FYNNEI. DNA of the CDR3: TGTGCCAGCAGTAGTGGGACAGAGGACACTGAAGCTTTCTTT. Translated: CASSSGTEDTEAFF.

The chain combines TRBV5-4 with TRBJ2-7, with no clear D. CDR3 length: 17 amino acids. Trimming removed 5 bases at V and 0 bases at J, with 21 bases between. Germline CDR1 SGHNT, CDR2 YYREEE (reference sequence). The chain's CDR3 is CASSHDDWPRSSYEQYF. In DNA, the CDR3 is TGTGCCAGCAGTCATGATGACTGGCCTAGGAGCTCCTACGAGCAGTACTTC.

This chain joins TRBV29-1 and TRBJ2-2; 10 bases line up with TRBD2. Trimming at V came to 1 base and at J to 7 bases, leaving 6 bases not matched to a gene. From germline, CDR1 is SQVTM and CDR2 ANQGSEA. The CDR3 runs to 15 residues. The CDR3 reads CSVEASGSIGGELFF. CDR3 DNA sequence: TGCAGCGTTGAAGCTAGCGGGAGTATCGGCGGGGAGCTGTTTTTT.

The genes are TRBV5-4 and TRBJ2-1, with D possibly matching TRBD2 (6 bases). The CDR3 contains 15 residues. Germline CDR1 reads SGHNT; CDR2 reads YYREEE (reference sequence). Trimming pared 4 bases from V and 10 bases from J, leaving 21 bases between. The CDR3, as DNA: TGTGCCAGCAGCGACTATAGCGGTGGGTATTCGGAGCAGTTCTTC. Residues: CASSDYSGGYSEQFF.

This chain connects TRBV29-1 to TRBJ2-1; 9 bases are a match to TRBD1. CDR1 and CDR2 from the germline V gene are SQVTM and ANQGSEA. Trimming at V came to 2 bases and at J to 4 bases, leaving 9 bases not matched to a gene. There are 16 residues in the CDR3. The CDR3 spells CSVESLGQGSYNEQFF. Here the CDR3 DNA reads TGCAGCGTTGAATCATTGGGACAGGGTTCTTACAATGAGCAGTTCTTC.

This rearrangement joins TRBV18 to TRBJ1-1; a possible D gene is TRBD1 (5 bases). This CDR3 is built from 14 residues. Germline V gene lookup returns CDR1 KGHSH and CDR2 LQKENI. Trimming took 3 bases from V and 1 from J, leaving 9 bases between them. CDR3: CASSPGQQNTEAFF. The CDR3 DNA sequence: TGTGCCAGCTCACCGGGGCAGCAGAACACTGAAGCTTTCTTT.

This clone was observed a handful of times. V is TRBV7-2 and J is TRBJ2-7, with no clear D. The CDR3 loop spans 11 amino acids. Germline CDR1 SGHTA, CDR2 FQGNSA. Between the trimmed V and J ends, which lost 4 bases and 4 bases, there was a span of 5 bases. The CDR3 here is CASSYLYEQYF. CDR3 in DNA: TGTGCCAGCAGCTATTTATACGAGCAGTACTTC.

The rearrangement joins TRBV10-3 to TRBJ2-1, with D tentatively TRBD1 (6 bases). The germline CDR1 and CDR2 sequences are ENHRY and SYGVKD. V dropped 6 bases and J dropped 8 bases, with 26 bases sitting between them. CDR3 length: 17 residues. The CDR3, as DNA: TGTGCCATCAGCGCGTCGCCTCGCGACAGGCAGGGTTATGAGCAGTTCTTC. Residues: CAISASPRDRQGYEQFF.

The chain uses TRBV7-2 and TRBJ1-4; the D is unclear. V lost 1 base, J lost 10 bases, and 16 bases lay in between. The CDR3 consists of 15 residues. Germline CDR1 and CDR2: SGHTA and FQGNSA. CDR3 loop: CASSLGASLAAKLFF. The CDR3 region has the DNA TGTGCCAGCAGCTTAGGAGCAAGCCTAGCTGCAAAACTGTTTTTT.

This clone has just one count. The CDR3 region is CASSPGEDMNYGYTF. Written as DNA, the CDR3 is TGTGCCAGCAGTCCAGGGGAAGACATGAACTATGGCTACACCTTC. V gene TRBV28 combines with J gene TRBJ1-2; the D gene is possibly TRBD1 (6 bases). Germline CDR1 reads MDHEN; CDR2 reads SYDVKM. The ends were cut back, 5 bases at V and 2 bases at J, with 15 bases in the middle. The CDR3 has 15 amino acids.

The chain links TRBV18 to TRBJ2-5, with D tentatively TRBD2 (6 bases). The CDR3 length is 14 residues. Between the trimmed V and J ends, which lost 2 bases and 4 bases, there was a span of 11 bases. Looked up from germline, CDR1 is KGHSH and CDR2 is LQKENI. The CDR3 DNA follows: TGTGCCAGCTCACCAAAGGGAGGAGGAGAGACCCAGTACTTC. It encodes CASSPKGGGETQYF.

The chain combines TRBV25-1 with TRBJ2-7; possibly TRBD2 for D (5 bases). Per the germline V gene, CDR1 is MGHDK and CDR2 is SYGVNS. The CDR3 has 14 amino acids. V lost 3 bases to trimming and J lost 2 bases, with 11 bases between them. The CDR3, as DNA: TGTGCCAGCAGTGAGGGAGAGGACCCCTACGAGCAGTACTTC. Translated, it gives CASSEGEDPYEQYF.

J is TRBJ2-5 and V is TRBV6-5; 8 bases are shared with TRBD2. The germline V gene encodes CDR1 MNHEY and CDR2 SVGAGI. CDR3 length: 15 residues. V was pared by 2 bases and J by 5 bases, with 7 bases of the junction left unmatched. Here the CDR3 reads CASSYPTSGGETQYF. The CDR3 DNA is TGTGCCAGCAGTTACCCTACCTCGGGGGGGGAGACCCAGTACTTC.

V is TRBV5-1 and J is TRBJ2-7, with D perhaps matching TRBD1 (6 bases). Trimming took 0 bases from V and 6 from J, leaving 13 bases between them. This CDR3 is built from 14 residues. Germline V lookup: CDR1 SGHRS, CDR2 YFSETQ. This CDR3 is CASSLGNRESEQYF. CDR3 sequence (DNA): TGCGCCAGCAGCTTGGGTAACAGGGAAAGCGAGCAGTACTTC.